These 23 T cell receptor beta chains were all obtained from the same sample, sequenced in a study of breast tumors, draining lymph nodes, adjacent tissues (dated by TCRdb to the mid-2010s). The protocol used for the library was multiplex PCR. Sequencer: Illumina HiSeq 2000. TCRdb reanalyzed the raw reads on its own, using fastp at Q25 for trimming and MiXCR for clone calling, and kept in-frame beta chains. Rows are combined by CDR3 protein, so each entry shows the most common genes and DNA. The sample profile shows fewer than 200,000 distinct CDR3 sequences; around a third of them were found once. The top ten constitute roughly 4.5% of the sample. Lymph node samples came from the axillary draining lymph nodes of breast cancer patients. Sequenced material: axillary lymph node tissue. The receptor source for this set is a female donor with breast cancer. Some clones in this sample may be carry-over from other donors' samples.

This clonotype was detected only a few times. This chain links TRBV11-2 with TRBJ1-1; no reliable D call. From germline, CDR1 is SGHAT and CDR2 FQNNGV. The CDR3 is 14 amino acids. The V end lost 0 bases, the J end lost 1 base, and 6 bases lay between the germline ends. CDR3 in DNA: TGTGCCAGCAGCTTAGAGGGGAGGAACACTGAAGCTTTCTTT. As protein: CASSLEGRNTEAFF.

In its sample, this clonotype was seen many times. The V gene is TRBV20-1, the J gene TRBJ2-7; D remains unclear. V lost 5 bases, J lost 1 base, and 18 bases lay in between. This CDR3 is 15 amino acids long. Per the germline V gene, CDR1 is DFQATT and CDR2 is SNEGSKA (reference sequence). The CDR3: CSAPTVSRGSYEQYF. The CDR3 DNA is TGCAGTGCTCCGACGGTCTCGCGAGGATCCTACGAGCAGTACTTC.

The chain recombines TRBV4-1 with TRBJ1-3; maybe TRBD1 (5 bases). The CDR3 covers 12 residues. V lost 4 bases and J lost 8, with 9 bases in between. Germline V gene sequence: CDR1 MGHRA, CDR2 YSYEKL. The CDR3 DNA is TGCGCCAGCAGCCCCGTGGGGGACACCATATATTTT. The encoded protein is CASSPVGDTIYF.

In regard to this clonotype: This could be a read error, since a much larger clone is one nucleotide away. This chain joins TRBV12-3 or TRBV12-4 and TRBJ1-3, with D unclear. This CDR3 comprises 13 residues. This CDR3 is CASSLAVGNTVYF. Here the CDR3 DNA reads TGTGCCAGCAGTTTAGCGGTGGGAAACACCGTATATTTT.

The chain uses TRBV20-1 and TRBJ2-5; D perhaps matches TRBD1 (6 bases). The CDR3 sequence is 12 residues long. CDR1 DFQATT and CDR2 SNEGSKA come from the germline V gene (reference sequence). Trimming cost V 0 bases and J 5 bases, with 7 bases left between them. Written as DNA, the CDR3 is TGCAGTGCTAGAGATGACAGGGAGACCCAGTACTTC. Translated, it gives CSARDDRETQYF.

With regard to this clonotype: A much larger clone is a single base away; this may be a read error. The gene calls are TRBV11-2 and TRBJ2-3; 9 positions agree with TRBD1. Germline assignment: CDR1 SGHAT and CDR2 FQNNGV. CDR3 length: 14 residues. V was clipped by 5 bases and J by 7 bases; unmatched bases: 7. CDR3 in amino acids: CASSLGQGCYTQYF. The CDR3 bases are TGTGCCAGCAGCCTGGGACAGGGTTGTTATACGCAGTATTTT. The full variable domain, in which reference TRBV11-2 and TRBJ2-3 provide the parts outside the CDR3, is EAGVAQSPRYKIIEKRQSVAFWCNPISGHATLYWYQQILGQGPKLLIQFQNNGVVDDSQLPKDRFSAERLKGVDSTLKIQPAKLEDSAVYLCASSLGQGCYTQYFGPGTRLTVL.

This sequence joins TRBV7-6 and TRBJ2-7, with D tentatively TRBD2 (5 bases). The CDR3 has 14 amino acids. In germline, CDR1 is SGHVS, CDR2 FNYEAQ. The V gene lost 6 bases and the J gene lost 4 bases, with 16 bases spanning the gap. CDR3: CASSVGRGAYEQYF. The CDR3 DNA reads TGTGCCAGCAGTGTAGGCCGGGGAGCATACGAGCAGTACTTC.

This clonotype was counted ten times or more. The gene calls are TRBV2 and TRBJ2-5; D is unresolved. In germline, CDR1 is SNHLY, CDR2 FYNNEI. V dropped 8 bases and J dropped 0 bases, with 16 bases sitting between them. The CDR3 length is 15 residues. CDR3 bases: TGTGCCAGCGGTGGTAGTGGCAGGTACCAAGAGACCCAGTACTTC. Protein: CASGGSGRYQETQYF.

This clonotype was detected once. This may be a read error, as it is one base from a much larger clone. This chain links TRBV19 with TRBJ2-1; 11 positions match TRBD2. V lost 7 bases, J lost 5 bases, and 4 bases stayed unmatched. The CDR3 spans 14 residues. Looked up from germline, CDR1 is LNHDA and CDR2 is SQIVND (reference sequence). Here the CDR3 DNA reads TGTGCCAGTAAGATAGCGGGAGGGAACAATGAGCAGTTCTTC. It codes for CASKIAGGNNEQFF.

This rearrangement joins TRBV11-2 to TRBJ1-2, with D possibly being TRBD1 (5 bases). Trimming pared 4 bases from V and 13 bases from J, leaving 13 bases between. CDR1 and CDR2 (germline): SGHAT, FQNNGV. This CDR3 is built from 11 residues. Here the CDR3 DNA reads TGTGCCAGCAGCTCCCAGGGTGGTTCCACCTTC. Translation gives CASSSQGGSTF.

V usage is TRBV20-1 and J usage is TRBJ2-7, with D possibly called TRBD1 or TRBD2 (5 bases each). The CDR3 covers 15 residues. CDR1 is DFQATT, CDR2 SNEGSKA, per germline (reference sequence). V lost 5 bases to trimming and J lost 0 bases, with 17 bases between them. CDR3 DNA sequence: TGCAGTGCTCCAGCCCCGGGACGGAGCTCCTACGAGCAGTACTTC. The encoded protein is CSAPAPGRSSYEQYF.

On this clonotype itself: It may be a read error: a sequence one base away is much more abundant. This chain connects TRBV6-1 to TRBJ1-1; D is unclear. The CDR3 is 15 residues long. CDR1 MNHNS and CDR2 SASEGT come from the germline V gene. The chain's CDR3 is CAGSLASRVGTEAFF. Here the CDR3 DNA reads TGTGCCGGCAGCCTAGCTTCAAGAGTCGGGACTGAAGCTTTCTTT.

For this clonotype: A much larger clone differs by one base, so this may be a read error. This chain links TRBV5-4 with TRBJ2-1; D remains ambiguous. The ends were cut back, 0 bases at V and 9 bases at J, with 7 bases in the middle. This CDR3 has 12 residues. Per germline, CDR1 SGHNT and CDR2 YYREEE (reference sequence). The CDR3 here is CASSLGSAEQFF. DNA for the CDR3: TGTGCCAGCAGCTTGGGGAGCGCTGAGCAGTTCTTC.

Remarks on this clonotype: This clone may be a read error of a much larger clone one base away. This sequence joins TRBV5-6 and TRBJ1-3; D gene unclear. The CDR3 is 16 amino acids. Per germline, CDR1 SGHDT and CDR2 YYEEEE. The V end was cut by 6 bases, the J end by 2 bases, with 18 bases between. CDR3 DNA: TGTGCCAGCAACTTACGGGTAGGAAGAACTGGAAACACCATATATTTT. This encodes CASNLRVGRTGNTIYF. The whole variable domain, remainder taken from reference TRBV5-6 and TRBJ1-3, is DAGVTQSPTHLIKTRGQQVTLRCSPKSGHDTVSWYQQALGQGPQFIFQYYEEEERQRGNFPDRFSGHQFPNYSSELNVNALLLGDSALYLCASNLRVGRTGNTIYFGEGSWLTVV.

The V and J genes are TRBV7-9 and TRBJ2-5; D is unresolved. There are 14 residues in the CDR3. Germline CDR1 is SEHNR and CDR2 is FQNEAQ (reference sequence). V lost 2 bases, J lost 4 bases, and 11 bases lay in between. CDR3: CASSLTAPGETQYF. For the CDR3, the DNA is TGTGCCAGCAGCTTAACGGCTCCGGGAGAGACCCAGTACTTC.

This clonotype appeared many times. The V call is TRBV12-3 or TRBV12-4, the J call TRBJ2-7; TRBD1 agrees at 7 bases. The trim removed 2 bases at V and 6 bases at J, leaving 7 bases unmatched. CDR3 length equals 14 residues. The CDR3 sequence: CASSLQGVSPEQYF. The CDR3 coding sequence is TGTGCCAGCAGTTTACAGGGGGTCTCTCCCGAGCAGTACTTC.

This clonotype was counted many times. The chain is built from TRBV6-1 and TRBJ2-5; D remains ambiguous. Germline-derived CDR1 and CDR2 are MNHNS and SASEGT. Trimming removed 8 bases at V and 5 bases at J, with 18 bases between. This CDR3 is built from 14 residues. The chain's CDR3 is CASAEMAGWETQYF. The CDR3 nucleotides are TGTGCCAGCGCCGAAATGGCAGGTTGGGAGACCCAGTACTTC.

Comments on this clonotype: This may come from a read error, since a much larger clone is one base off. CDR3 residues: CSARGGLAGITDTRYF. The CDR3, as DNA: TGCAGTGCTAGGGGAGGACTAGCGGGGATCACAGATACGCGGTATTTT. The chain is built from TRBV20-1 and TRBJ2-3, with TRBD2 matching over 12 bases. Looked up from germline, CDR1 is DFQATT and CDR2 is SNEGSKA (reference sequence). The CDR3 is made up of 16 amino acids.

A remark on this clonotype: The conserved phenylalanine or tryptophan is not found at the CDR3 terminus, so this likely reflects a read error. No DNA is shown, since the ends of the CDR3 on it are uncertain; the CDR3 is the one TCRdb lists. The chain combines TRBV7-9 with TRBJ1-2. Germline-derived CDR1 and CDR2 are SEHNR and FQNEAQ (reference sequence). 15 amino acids form the CDR3, both terminal residues included. The CDR3 spells CASSPVRASPYGYPL.

This clonotype was counted ten times or more. V and J are TRBV19 and TRBJ1-2, with TRBD1 matching 9 bases. CDR3 length: 16 amino acids. Germline CDR1 is LNHDA and CDR2 is SQIVND (reference sequence). Trimming removed 6 bases from V and 2 bases from J; junction bases left unmatched: 10. The CDR3 bases are TGTGCCAGTAGACGAACGCATGGACAGGGGAACTATGGCTACACCTTC. Translating it yields CASRRTHGQGNYGYTF.

This clonotype was found once. The chain joins TRBV20-1 to TRBJ2-2; 14 bases line up with TRBD2. The V and J ends lost 1 base and 5 bases, in that order; junction bases with no gene match: 3. The CDR3 extends over 16 amino acids. Germline CDR1 reads DFQATT; CDR2 reads SNEGSKA (reference sequence). In DNA, the CDR3 is TGCAGTGCTAGAGTAGGGACTAGCGGGAGAACCGGGGAGCTGTTTTTT. The encoded protein is CSARVGTSGRTGELFF.

At least ten counts were recorded for this clonotype. The rearrangement uses TRBV6-1 and TRBJ2-7; D is unclear. CDR1 is MNHNS, CDR2 SASEGT, per germline. V was clipped by 7 bases and J by 2 bases, with 18 bases between them. This CDR3 is built from 15 residues. The CDR3 spells CASIHSPADPYEQYF. The CDR3 DNA is TGTGCCAGCATTCACTCCCCGGCGGACCCCTACGAGCAGTACTTC.

As concerns this clonotype: An end of the junction does not agree with germline; a read error may underlie this. The rearrangement uses TRBV7-7 and TRBJ2-7; possible D gene TRBD1, 6 bases. The CDR3 runs to 15 residues. Looked up from germline, CDR1 is SSHAT and CDR2 is FNYEAQ (reference sequence). This CDR3 is CASSYGAGATYEQYF. CDR3 in DNA: TGTGCTAGCAGCTACGGGGCAGGGGCAACCTACGAGCAGTACTTC.